The 21 T cell receptor beta chains below all came from one sample that was sequenced in a study of human T cells and chemical hapten exposure. Stated time point: patch test 2, 6 weeks after DPC sensitization. Documented treatment: therapeutic diphenylcyclopropenone sensitization with weekly scalp DPC. TCRdb called the RACE reads again in MiXCR, with one record for every CDR3 protein. This table holds about 380,000 distinct CDR3 sequences, about 6% found once. The sample here was whole blood, taken in connection with sensitization to the hapten diphenylcyclopropenone (DPC). The receptor source for this set is a woman younger than 35 with alopecia areata. Some clones in this sample may be carry-over from other donors' samples.

The V and J genes are TRBV5-1 and TRBJ2-1, with D possibly being TRBD1 (6 bases). The CDR3 is 14 residues long. Germline CDR1 is SGHRS and CDR2 is YFSETQ. The V end lost 4 bases, the J end lost 4 bases, and 12 bases lay between the germline ends. CDR3 sequence reads: CASSVTGIYNEQFF. CDR3 in DNA: TGCGCCAGCAGCGTGACAGGTATTTACAATGAGCAGTTCTTC. The whole variable domain, filled in from reference TRBV5-1 and TRBJ2-1, reads KAGVTQTPRYLIKTRGQQVTLSCSPISGHRSVSWYQQTPGQGLQFLFEYFSETQRNKGNFPGRFSGRQFSNSRSEMNVSTLELGDSALYLCASSVTGIYNEQFFGPGTRLTVL.

This clonotype was detected only a few times. The chain recombines TRBV20-1 with TRBJ1-5; D possibly corresponds to TRBD1 (6 bases). V shed 3 bases and J shed 5 bases, with 14 bases lying between them. The CDR3 consists of 14 residues. Germline V CDR1 and CDR2: DFQATT, SNEGSKA (reference sequence). The CDR3 protein is CSASYGGSHQPQHF. DNA for the CDR3: TGCAGTGCTAGTTATGGGGGCAGCCATCAGCCCCAGCATTTT.

This clonotype was recorded many times. The chain is built from TRBV7-8 and TRBJ2-3; TRBD1 matches at 9 bases. J gave up 3 bases and V 1 base, and 2 bases lay outside the gene matches. CDR3 length: 15 residues. CDR1 and CDR2 from the germline V gene are SGHVS and FQNEAQ. For the CDR3, the DNA is TGTGCCAGCAGCTTAGAGACAGGGGGTACAGATACGCAGTATTTT. Translating it yields CASSLETGGTDTQYF.

The table lists this clonotype with many counts. V gene TRBV27 combines with J gene TRBJ1-1, with a tentative D call TRBD1 (6 bases). V shed 5 bases and J shed 4 bases, with 14 bases lying between them. CDR1 MNHEY and CDR2 SMNVEV come from the germline V gene (reference sequence). The CDR3 is made up of 14 amino acids. CDR3 loop: CASSATRGTTEAFF. The CDR3 region has the DNA TGTGCCAGCAGTGCGACAAGGGGGACCACTGAAGCTTTCTTT.

This clonotype came up many times. The J gene is TRBJ1-5, the V gene TRBV18; D ambiguous. V was shortened by 6 bases and J by 1 base, with 13 bases between the two germline ends. The CDR3 spans 15 residues. Germline loops: CDR1 KGHSH, CDR2 LQKENI. In DNA form, the CDR3 reads TGTGCCAGCTCGCCTACCACGGGGAGCAATCAGCCCCAGCATTTT. Its protein is CASSPTTGSNQPQHF.

This clonotype was detected many times. The chain is built from TRBV29-1 and TRBJ2-5; D ambiguous. The V gene lost 3 bases and the J gene lost 3 bases, with 8 bases spanning the gap. Germline CDR1 reads SQVTM; CDR2 reads ANQGSEA. There are 12 residues in the CDR3. CDR3 residues: CSVEGAEETQYF. DNA for the CDR3: TGCAGCGTTGAGGGCGCCGAAGAGACCCAGTACTTC. The full variable domain, its missing parts supplied by reference TRBV29-1 and TRBJ2-5, is SAVISQKPSRDICQRGTSLTIQCQVDSQVTMMFWYRQQPGQSLTLIATANQGSEATYESGFVIDKFPISRPNLTFSTLTVSNMSPEDSSIYLCSVEGAEETQYFGPGTRLLVL.

The V gene is TRBV4-3, the J gene TRBJ1-2; possibly TRBD1 for D (6 bases). Germline CDR1 LGHNA, CDR2 YSLEER. V lost 0 bases, J lost 4 bases, and 12 bases lay in between. The CDR3 has 15 amino acids. CDR3 coding DNA: TGCGCCAGCAGCCAAGATCCAGGGGAAAGCTATGGCTACACCTTC. As protein: CASSQDPGESYGYTF.

J is TRBJ1-2 and V is TRBV7-9; 10 bases agree with TRBD1. This CDR3 has 12 amino acids. Germline CDR1 SEHNR, CDR2 FQNEAQ (reference sequence). J lost 12 bases, V lost 3 bases, and 4 bases had no gene match. The CDR3 protein is CASSLDRGDNTF. The CDR3 bases are TGTGCCAGCAGCTTGGACAGGGGGGACAACACCTTC. The complete variable domain, with remaining parts taken from reference TRBV7-9 and TRBJ1-2, reads DTGVSQNPRHKITKRGQNVTFRCDPISEHNRLYWYRQTLGQGPEFLTYFQNEAQLEKSRLLSDRFSAERPKGSFSTLEIQRTEQGDSAMYLCASSLDRGDNTFGSGTRLTVV.

This clonotype has only a few counts. The CDR3 region is CASSLRQVGQPQHF. The CDR3 DNA sequence: TGTGCCAGCAGTTTGCGGCAGGTTGGTCAGCCCCAGCATTTT. The chain joins TRBV28 to TRBJ1-5; D call uncertain. The CDR3 runs to 14 residues. V gave up 3 bases and J gave up 6 bases, with 12 bases separating them. Germline V gene data show CDR1 as MDHEN and CDR2 as SYDVKM.

This clonotype was detected only a few times. This chain joins TRBV25-1 and TRBJ1-4; unclear D gene. This CDR3 region has 15 residues. Trimming pared 2 bases from V and 5 bases from J, leaving 12 bases between. The germline gives CDR1 MGHDK, CDR2 SYGVNS. CDR3 residues: CASSEPGRRNEKLFF. The CDR3 DNA reads TGTGCCAGCAGTGAACCCGGACGGCGGAATGAAAAACTGTTTTTT.

This chain links TRBV4-1 with TRBJ2-7; 11 bases are a match to TRBD2. The CDR3 spans 16 residues. V shed 5 bases and J 2 bases; nucleotides not matched to a gene: 8. The V gene's germline CDR1 is MGHRA and CDR2 YSYEKL. The CDR3 DNA reads as TGCGCCAGCAGCTTCGACCTAGCGGGGGGTGCCTACGAGCAGTACTTC. The encoded protein is CASSFDLAGGAYEQYF.

This clonotype appeared many times. The rearrangement uses TRBV5-6 and TRBJ1-5; unclear D gene. V was clipped by 0 bases and J by 3 bases, with 7 bases between them. CDR1 SGHDT and CDR2 YYEEEE come from the germline V gene. CDR3 length equals 14 residues. In nucleotides, the CDR3 is TGTGCCAGCAGCTTGGGGGGATACAATCAGCCCCAGCATTTT. This codes for CASSLGGYNQPQHF.

The rearrangement uses TRBV12-3 or TRBV12-4 and TRBJ2-1; 12 bases fit TRBD2. V was pared by 6 bases and J by 9 bases, with 9 bases of the junction left unmatched. CDR3 length: 15 residues. DNA of the CDR3: TGTGCCAGCAGCCAAACTAGCGGGGGGTTTGGTGAGCAGTTCTTC. Translation gives CASSQTSGGFGEQFF.

This clonotype has a count of ten or more. The chain joins TRBV12-3 or TRBV12-4 to TRBJ2-5; 9 bases fit TRBD2. This CDR3 is built from 16 residues. Losses at the gene ends were 5 bases for V and 5 bases for J; bases not matched to a gene: 12. The CDR3 here is CASSPEGAGGYETQYF. Here the CDR3 DNA reads TGTGCCAGCAGTCCCGAGGGAGCGGGGGGATATGAGACCCAGTACTTC.

This clonotype was seen ten or more times. This chain joins TRBV29-1 and TRBJ1-4; D not certain. There are 14 residues in the CDR3. Germline-derived CDR1 and CDR2 are SQVTM and ANQGSEA. Trimming took 7 bases from V and 4 from J, leaving 16 bases between them. The CDR3 DNA reads TGCAGCGCTCTTAGTGGTCTTATTAATGAAAAACTGTTTTTT. The encoded protein is CSALSGLINEKLFF. The full variable domain, its missing parts supplied by reference TRBV29-1 and TRBJ1-4, is SAVISQKPSRDICQRGTSLTIQCQVDSQVTMMFWYRQQPGQSLTLIATANQGSEATYESGFVIDKFPISRPNLTFSTLTVSNMSPEDSSIYLCSALSGLINEKLFFGSGTQLSVL.

This clonotype was counted a few times. Mismatch with germline at one junction end may stem from a read error. This chain connects TRBV5-6 to TRBJ2-7, with 7 bases aligning to TRBD1. This CDR3 region has 11 residues. Germline V gives CDR1 SGHDT, CDR2 YYEEEE. CDR3 bases: TGTGCCAGCAGCTCGACAGGGTCGGAGTTCTTC. Protein product: CASSSTGSEFF.

This clonotype was counted at least ten times. The chain is built from TRBV4-2 and TRBJ2-3, with 9 bases aligning to TRBD1. V gave up 0 bases and J gave up 7 bases; unmatched junction bases: 2. The germline gives CDR1 LGHNA, CDR2 YNFKEQ. This CDR3 spans 14 amino acids. DNA for the CDR3: TGTGCCAGCAGCCAAGACGGACAGGGGTATACGCAGTATTTT. Its protein product is CASSQDGQGYTQYF.

This clonotype was counted ten times or more. This chain links TRBV5-1 with TRBJ2-1; the match to TRBD2 covers 9 bases. Germline loops: CDR1 SGHRS, CDR2 YFSETQ. Unmatched junction bases numbered 13, after V lost 3 bases and J lost 12 bases. The CDR3 is 15 amino acids. The CDR3 coding sequence is TGCGCCAGCAGCTCGAGCGGGGGGAGGTCGGGTGCGCAGTTCTTC. Translation: CASSSSGGRSGAQFF.

This clonotype has just a few counts. The rearrangement uses TRBV15 and TRBJ1-1, with a tentative D call TRBD1 (5 bases). With 1 base removed from V and 5 bases from J, the gap between germline ends came to 8 bases. The CDR3 length is 13 residues. Germline V gives CDR1 LNHNV, CDR2 YYDKDF (reference sequence). The CDR3 DNA sequence: TGTGCCACCAGCAGAGTCGGGGGTACTGAAGCTTTCTTT. Its protein is CATSRVGGTEAFF.

Ten or more counts support this clonotype. The V call is TRBV7-2, the J call TRBJ1-1, with no clear D. V was shortened by 2 bases and J by 6 bases, with 13 bases between the two germline ends. The CDR3 has 14 amino acids. Germline CDR1 and CDR2: SGHTA and FQGNSA. The CDR3 sequence is CASSLQASTPEAFF. The CDR3 nucleotides read TGTGCCAGCAGCTTACAGGCCTCCACCCCTGAAGCTTTCTTT. Full variable domain (remainder filled in from reference TRBV7-2 and TRBJ1-1): GAGVSQSPSNKVTEKGKDVELRCDPISGHTALYWYRQSLGQGLEFLIYFQGNSAPDKSGLPSDRFSAERTGGSVSTLTIQRTQQEDSAVYLCASSLQASTPEAFFGQGTRLTVV.

The gene calls are TRBV7-2 and TRBJ1-1; TRBD1 is a possible D gene (5 bases). Germline V lookup: CDR1 SGHTA, CDR2 FQGNSA. Trimming took 2 bases from V and 1 from J, leaving 11 bases between them. The CDR3 has 15 amino acids. CDR3 residues: CASSLQGRGNTEAFF. In nucleotides, the CDR3 is TGTGCCAGCAGCTTACAGGGAAGGGGGAACACTGAAGCTTTCTTT.